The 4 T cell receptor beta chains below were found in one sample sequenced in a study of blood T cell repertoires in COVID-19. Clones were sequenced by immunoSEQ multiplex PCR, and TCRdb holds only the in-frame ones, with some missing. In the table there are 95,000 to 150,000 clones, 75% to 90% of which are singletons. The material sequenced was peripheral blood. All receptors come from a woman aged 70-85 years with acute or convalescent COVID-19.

The CDR3 nucleotides are TGTGCCAGCAGCCAAGTGTCAGGGACAGGGGTCTCACCCCTCCACTTT. It specifies CASSQVSGTGVSPLHF. The chain uses TRBV3-1 (or the pseudogene TRBV3-2) and TRBJ1-6; TRBD1 aligns across 10 bases. The CDR3 has 16 residues. With 1 base clipped from V and 10 bases from J, the junction kept 7 bases outside the gene matches. CDR1 and CDR2 (germline): LGHDT, YNNKEL (reference sequence).

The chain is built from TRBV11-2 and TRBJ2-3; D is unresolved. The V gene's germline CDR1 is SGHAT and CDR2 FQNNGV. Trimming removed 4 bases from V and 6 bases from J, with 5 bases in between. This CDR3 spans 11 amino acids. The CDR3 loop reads CASSSRDTQYF. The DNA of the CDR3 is TGTGCCAGCAGCTCGAGGGATACGCAGTATTTT.

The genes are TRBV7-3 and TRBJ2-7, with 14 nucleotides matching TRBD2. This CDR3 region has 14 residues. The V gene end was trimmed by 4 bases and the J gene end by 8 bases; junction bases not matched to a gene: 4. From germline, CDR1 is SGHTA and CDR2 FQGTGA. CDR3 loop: CASSSGLAGDKQYF. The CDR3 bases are TGTGCCAGCAGCTCGGGACTAGCGGGGGACAAGCAGTACTTC.

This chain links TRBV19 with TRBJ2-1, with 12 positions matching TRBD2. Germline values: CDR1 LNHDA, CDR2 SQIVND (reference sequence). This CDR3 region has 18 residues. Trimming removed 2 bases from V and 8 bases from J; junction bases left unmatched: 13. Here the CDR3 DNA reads TGTGCCAGTAGTATAAGCCCCCCCCTAGCGGGGGGGCTGTATGAGCAGTTCTTC. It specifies CASSISPPLAGGLYEQFF.